Below, 11 T cell receptor beta chains from the same sample are listed, as sequenced in a study of cytomegalovirus exposure and HLA in healthy donors. Primers: 60 Vbeta forward and 13 Jbeta reverse. Produced via immunoSEQ multiplex PCR; TCRdb's table is partial and in-frame only. The data contain around 130,000 clones, 81% of them singletons. The sample was PBMCs. These receptors originate from a woman between 40 and 55 years old in good health and CMV-seronegative.

The sample holds a few counts of this clone. J is TRBJ1-1 and V is TRBV4-2, with D perhaps TRBD1 (6 bases). The V end lost 0 bases, the J end lost 4 bases, and 12 bases lay between the germline ends. The CDR3 covers 15 residues. Looked up from germline, CDR1 is LGHNA and CDR2 is YNFKEQ. CDR3 loop: CASSQDSRGGTEAFF. The DNA of the CDR3 is TGTGCCAGCAGCCAAGACTCGAGAGGGGGCACTGAAGCTTTCTTT.

The CDR3 DNA reads TGTGCCAGCAGCTTCACCCACCGTGGCAGGATAGAAGGCTACACCTTC. It codes for CASSFTHRGRIEGYTF. This chain links TRBV5-5 with TRBJ1-2; D gene ambiguous. This CDR3 comprises 16 residues. Germline lookup yields CDR1 SGHKS and CDR2 YYEKEE (reference sequence). V lost 2 bases to trimming and J lost 8 bases, with 22 bases between them.

The V gene is TRBV9, the J gene TRBJ2-7, with TRBD1 as a possible D gene (7 bases). The CDR3 length is 15 residues. Germline CDR1 reads SGDLS; CDR2 reads YYNGEE. V was shortened by 4 bases and J by 2 bases, with 16 bases between the two germline ends. CDR3 in DNA: TGTGCCAGCAGCCCCGCGGGACAGACAACCTACGAGCAGTACTTC. This codes for CASSPAGQTTYEQYF.

The chain links TRBV15 to TRBJ2-7; no reliable D call. The CDR3 has 12 residues. V was shortened by 1 base and J by 7 bases, with 8 bases between the two germline ends. Per the germline V gene, CDR1 is LNHNV and CDR2 is YYDKDF (reference sequence). The CDR3 DNA reads TGTGCCACCAGCAGAGGCGGAACGGAGCAGTACTTC. It translates to CATSRGGTEQYF.

This sequence joins TRBV15 and TRBJ1-2; D is unresolved. V was pared by 3 bases and J by 2 bases, with 10 bases between. This CDR3 is 14 amino acids long. Germline V gives CDR1 LNHNV, CDR2 YYDKDF (reference sequence). CDR3 in DNA: TGTGCCACCAGCAGGCAGGATTTAAACTATGGCTACACCTTC. Protein product: CATSRQDLNYGYTF.

The V and J genes are TRBV2 and TRBJ1-1; D unclear. The CDR3 consists of 12 residues. The V end was cut by 6 bases, the J end by 2 bases, with 7 bases between. Germline values: CDR1 SNHLY, CDR2 FYNNEI. The chain's CDR3 is CASRPSNTEAFF. Here the CDR3 DNA reads TGTGCCAGCAGGCCCAGTAACACTGAAGCTTTCTTT. Full variable domain (remainder filled in from reference TRBV2 and TRBJ1-1): EPEVTQTPSHQVTQMGQEVILRCVPISNHLYFYWYRQILGQKVEFLVSFYNNEISEKSEIFDDQFSVERPDGSNFTLKIRSTKLEDSAMYFCASRPSNTEAFFGQGTRLTVV.

The chain employs TRBV19 and TRBJ2-2, with D maybe TRBD2 (5 bases). Per the germline V gene, CDR1 is LNHDA and CDR2 is SQIVND (reference sequence). V was trimmed by 9 bases and J by 4 bases, leaving 21 bases between them. This CDR3 is 16 amino acids long. The CDR3 loop is CASQPDGLGGTGELFF. DNA of the CDR3: TGTGCCAGCCAGCCCGATGGGCTAGGAGGCACCGGGGAGCTGTTTTTT. Full variable domain (outside the CDR3, taken from reference TRBV19 and TRBJ2-2): DGGITQSPKYLFRKEGQNVTLSCEQNLNHDAMYWYRQDPGQGLRLIYYSQIVNDFQKGDIAEGYSVSREKKESFPLTVTSAQKNPTAFYLCASQPDGLGGTGELFFGEGSRLTVL.

V usage is TRBV30 and J usage is TRBJ2-7, with 9 bases identical to TRBD1. This CDR3 comprises 15 residues. Per germline, CDR1 GTSNPN and CDR2 SVGIG (reference sequence). V shed 0 bases, J shed 4 bases, and the junction held 7 bases outside the gene matches. This CDR3 is CAWSVMGTGRYEQYF. CDR3 in DNA: TGTGCCTGGAGTGTCATGGGGACAGGGCGGTACGAGCAGTACTTC.

This chain links TRBV5-1 with TRBJ2-7; 9 nucleotides align to TRBD1. This CDR3 has 14 amino acids. Germline CDR1 reads SGHRS; CDR2 reads YFSETQ. J gave up 3 bases and V 2 bases, and 3 bases lay outside the gene matches. The CDR3 spells CASSLRTGDYEQYF. The CDR3 bases are TGCGCCAGCAGCTTAAGGACAGGGGACTACGAGCAGTACTTC.

The chain couples TRBV9 to TRBJ1-3, with D tentatively TRBD1 (5 bases). Germline V lookup: CDR1 SGDLS, CDR2 YYNGEE. V was trimmed by 3 bases and J by 2 bases, leaving 12 bases between them. CDR3 size: 15 residues. The CDR3 loop reads CASSETTATGNTIYF. The CDR3 DNA is TGTGCCAGCAGCGAGACGACAGCAACTGGAAACACCATATATTTT.

The chain couples TRBV4-3 to TRBJ2-6; no definite D call. CDR3 length: 16 residues. The V and J ends lost 0 bases and 0 bases respectively, with 6 bases between them. Germline V CDR1 and CDR2: LGHNA, YSLEER. The chain's CDR3 is CASSQDPLSGANVLTF. The CDR3 DNA sequence: TGCGCCAGCAGCCAAGATCCCCTCTCTGGGGCCAACGTCCTGACTTTC.